This TCR beta chain was retrieved from a study of cytomegalovirus exposure and HLA in healthy donors. Regarding the study as a whole: Clusters of TCRs from the first cohort tended to co-occur in the roughly 120 validation repertoires (as a later analysis found).

Clones were read by immunoSEQ multiplex PCR, and TCRdb kept only the in-frame ones, dropping some. The sample has 85,000 to 95,000 clones, around 96% seen once. In regard to this clone: Its specificity is not known.

Per the germline V gene, CDR1 is MNHEY and CDR2 is SVGAGI. This CDR3 is built from 15 residues. The V gene lost 6 bases and the J gene lost 2 bases, with 14 bases spanning the gap. The chain is built from TRBV6-5 and TRBJ2-1; a weak D match, TRBD2 (5 bases). This clonotype was sampled from a man younger than 30 in good health and CMV-seronegative. The sequenced material came from PBMCs. The CDR3 reads CASRPPGNAYNEQFF. CDR3 sequence (DNA): TGTGCCAGCAGACCCCCCGGGAATGCCTACAATGAGCAGTTCTTC.